This T cell receptor (beta chain) originates from a study of blood T cell repertoires in COVID-19. Study-level information: Donors in the United States, Italy and Spain gave samples during acute or convalescent COVID-19.

The V gene end was trimmed by 1 base and the J gene end by 5 bases; junction bases not matched to a gene: 5. The CDR3 has 16 amino acids. Germline CDR1 and CDR2: KGHDR and SFDVKD. Profiling relied on immunoSEQ multiplex PCR, and the TCRdb table lists in-frame clones only, not all of them. This sample yields 200,000 to 250,000 clones, of which about 83% are seen a single time; 2% to 2.5% belongs to the top ten. Cohort allocation depended upon clinical history that participants reported. Resolution of symptoms, clearance, or two negative PCRs was present in recovered Cohort 3 donors. Input material: PBMCs or T cells enriched from blood (not recorded which). This receptor was taken from a woman between 50 and 59 years old who had recovered from COVID-19. The J gene is TRBJ2-5, the V gene TRBV24-1; 11 bases map to TRBD2. The CDR3 DNA sequence: TGTGCCACCAGTGATTTACTAGCGGGAGATGGGGAGACCCAGTACTTC. It is translated as CATSDLLAGDGETQYF.